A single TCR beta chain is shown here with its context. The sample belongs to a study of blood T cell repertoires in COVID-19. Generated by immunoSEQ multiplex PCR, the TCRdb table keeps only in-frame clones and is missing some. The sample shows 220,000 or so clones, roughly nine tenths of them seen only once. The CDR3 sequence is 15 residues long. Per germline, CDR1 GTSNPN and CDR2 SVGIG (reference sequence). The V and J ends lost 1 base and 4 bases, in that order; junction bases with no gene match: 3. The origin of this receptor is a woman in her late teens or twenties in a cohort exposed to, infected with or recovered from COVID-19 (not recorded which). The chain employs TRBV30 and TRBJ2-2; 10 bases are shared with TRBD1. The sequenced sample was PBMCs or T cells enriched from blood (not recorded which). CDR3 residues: CAWSGQGALTGELFF. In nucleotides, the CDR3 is TGTGCCTGGAGTGGACAGGGGGCTCTCACCGGGGAGCTGTTTTTT.